These 22 T cell receptor beta chains share one sample of origin, sequenced in a study of regulatory T cells in long-lasting Graves disease. TCR beta libraries were built with iRepertoire HTBI primers and Arm-PCR of CDR3 regions. TCRdb reanalysed the multiplex PCR reads using MiXCR and keeps one entry per CDR3 protein. The sample lists just over 600,000 distinct CDR3 sequences, about 15% occurring once. Specified time point: newly diagnosed GD, antithyroid drugs for less than 3 months. Scientists built the TCR library using RNA that was extracted from PBMCs. The same specimen was also included in a second study, on T cells in Graves' hyperthyroidism and ophthalmopathy.

The sample was peripheral blood mononuclear cells (PBMCs), taken at new diagnosis, from a patient treated with antithyroid drugs. Every receptor here comes from a woman between 25 and 40 years old with Graves disease.

This clonotype was seen more than once but under ten times. The CDR3 DNA reads TGTGCCACCAGCAGAGATCTGGCGGGAGGAAGCAGGGGGGAGCTGTTTTTT. Protein sequence: CATSRDLAGGSRGELFF. The V call is TRBV15, the J call TRBJ2-2, with TRBD2 matching 8 bases. The CDR3 covers 17 residues. Trimming took 0 bases from V and 8 from J; bases not matched to a gene: 11. Germline values: CDR1 LNHNV, CDR2 YYDKDF (reference sequence).

This clonotype was observed many times. The chain is built from TRBV28 and TRBJ2-3; 7 bases are a match to TRBD2. V lost 5 bases to trimming and J lost 2 bases; unmatched junction nucleotides: 1. Per the germline V gene, CDR1 is MDHEN and CDR2 is SYDVKM. This CDR3 region has 13 residues. The CDR3: CASSRGDTDTQYF. In nucleotides, the CDR3 is TGTGCCAGCAGTCGGGGGGACACAGATACGCAGTATTTT.

The chain combines TRBV2 with TRBJ2-5; the D call may be TRBD1 or TRBD2 (5 bases each). This CDR3 comprises 12 residues. The germline CDR1 and CDR2 sequences are SNHLY and FYNNEI. Trimming cost V 5 bases and J 3 bases, with 7 bases left between them. For the CDR3, the DNA is TGTGCCAGCAGTTGGGGGAAAGAGACCCAGTACTTC. Translation: CASSWGKETQYF. Using reference TRBV2 and TRBJ2-5 for the parts outside the CDR3, the full variable domain is EPEVTQTPSHQVTQMGQEVILRCVPISNHLYFYWYRQILGQKVEFLVSFYNNEISEKSEIFDDQFSVERPDGSNFTLKIRSTKLEDSAMYFCASSWGKETQYFGPGTRLLVL.

The V gene is TRBV7-3, the J gene TRBJ2-5; no firm D call. The CDR3 has 14 residues. The germline V and J ends were trimmed by 3 bases and 1 base, with 9 bases remaining between them. Germline V CDR1 and CDR2: SGHTA, FQGTGA. CDR3 amino acids: CASSFIGRQETQYF. CDR3 in DNA: TGTGCCAGCAGCTTTATAGGTCGCCAAGAGACCCAGTACTTC.

This clonotype has at least ten counts. This rearrangement joins TRBV7-3 to TRBJ2-3, with TRBD1 identical over 7 bases. CDR1 is SGHTA, CDR2 FQGTGA, per germline. The CDR3 runs to 15 residues. Germline trimming cut 7 bases from V and 0 bases from J; bases unmatched to any gene: 7. The CDR3 sequence: CASKPGQASTDTQYF. For the CDR3, the DNA is TGTGCCAGCAAGCCAGGACAGGCTAGCACAGATACGCAGTATTTT.

This clonotype was detected ten times or more. This chain uses TRBV24-1 with TRBJ2-1, with 11 bases matching TRBD1. With 5 bases clipped from V and 4 bases from J, the junction kept 9 bases outside the gene matches. The CDR3 is 17 residues long. The germline CDR1 and CDR2 sequences are KGHDR and SFDVKD. The CDR3 sequence: CATSASPGQGAYNEQFF. CDR3 DNA: TGTGCCACCAGTGCTAGCCCCGGACAGGGGGCTTACAATGAGCAGTTCTTC.

The V call is TRBV30, the J call TRBJ2-4, with a possible D match to TRBD1 (5 bases). V was clipped by 2 bases and J by 8 bases, with 16 bases between them. Germline assignment: CDR1 GTSNPN and CDR2 SVGIG (reference sequence). The CDR3 loop spans 14 amino acids. The CDR3 spells CAWSPRARFDIQYF. The DNA of the CDR3 is TGTGCCTGGAGTCCCAGGGCCCGTTTCGACATTCAGTACTTC. Combining the CDR3 with reference TRBV30 and TRBJ2-4 gives the whole variable domain SQTIHQWPATLVQPVGSPLSLECTVEGTSNPNLYWYRQAAGRGLQLLFYSVGIGQISSEVPQNLSASRPQDRQFILSSKKLLLSDSGFYLCAWSPRARFDIQYFGAGTRLSVL.

This clonotype has a handful of counts. V gene TRBV11-2 combines with J gene TRBJ2-7, with unresolved D. Germline CDR1 reads SGHAT; CDR2 reads FQNNGV. CDR3 length: 12 amino acids. Trimming removed 3 bases from V and 6 bases from J, with 9 bases in between. CDR3 DNA: TGTGCCAGCAGCTTGACGAGAATCGAGCAGTACTTC. It translates to CASSLTRIEQYF.

This clonotype came up a few times. This chain joins TRBV28 and TRBJ2-1; D possibly corresponds to TRBD2 (5 bases). This CDR3 is built from 15 residues. The V end lost 6 bases, the J end lost 11 bases, and 23 bases lay between the germline ends. Germline values: CDR1 MDHEN, CDR2 SYDVKM. Written as DNA, the CDR3 is TGTGCCAGCAGGAGGACTCTCGAACTCTTGGGGAAGCAGTTCTTC. Residues: CASRRTLELLGKQFF.

This rearrangement joins TRBV19 to TRBJ1-1; D is perhaps TRBD1 (6 bases). Per the germline V gene, CDR1 is LNHDA and CDR2 is SQIVND (reference sequence). The CDR3 consists of 14 residues. V gave up 3 bases and J gave up 3 bases, with 11 bases separating them. CDR3 DNA: TGTGCCAGTAGTATCGGACAGACCTACACTGAAGCTTTCTTT. Translation gives CASSIGQTYTEAFF. Full variable domain (missing parts from reference TRBV19 and TRBJ1-1): DGGITQSPKYLFRKEGQNVTLSCEQNLNHDAMYWYRQDPGQGLRLIYYSQIVNDFQKGDIAEGYSVSREKKESFPLTVTSAQKNPTAFYLCASSIGQTYTEAFFGQGTRLTVV.

This clonotype was detected many times. This rearrangement joins TRBV2 to TRBJ2-1, with 8 positions matching TRBD1. With V trimmed by 10 bases and J by 10 bases, 6 bases remained unmatched. CDR3 length equals 11 residues. Germline loops: CDR1 SNHLY, CDR2 FYNNEI. Here the CDR3 reads CATQGAGEQFF. DNA of the CDR3: TGTGCCACTCAGGGGGCGGGCGAGCAGTTCTTC.

Only a few counts were recorded for this clonotype. This rearrangement joins TRBV7-9 to TRBJ2-7; TRBD2 agrees at 7 bases. The trim removed 7 bases at V and 0 bases at J, leaving 9 bases unmatched. Germline V gene data show CDR1 as SEHNR and CDR2 as FQNEAQ (reference sequence). The CDR3 has 15 residues. CDR3 sequence reads: CASTDSGRSSYEQYF. The CDR3, as DNA: TGTGCCAGCACCGATAGCGGGCGGAGCTCCTACGAGCAGTACTTC. Full variable domain (outside the CDR3, taken from reference TRBV7-9 and TRBJ2-7): DTGVSQNPRHKITKRGQNVTFRCDPISEHNRLYWYRQTLGQGPEFLTYFQNEAQLEKSRLLSDRFSAERPKGSFSTLEIQRTEQGDSAMYLCASTDSGRSSYEQYFGPGTRLTVT.

This chain uses TRBV3-1 with TRBJ2-7, with 7 bases aligning to TRBD2. CDR1 and CDR2 (germline): LGHDT, YNNKEL (reference sequence). Trimming took 4 bases from V and 0 from J; bases not matched to a gene: 6. This CDR3 region has 15 residues. The CDR3: CASSPRGGSSYEQYF. DNA of the CDR3: TGTGCCAGCAGCCCCCGCGGCGGGAGCTCCTACGAGCAGTACTTC.

This clonotype showed up many times. The chain uses TRBV6-1 and TRBJ2-1; D may match TRBD1 or TRBD2 (5 bases each). Germline V CDR1 and CDR2: MNHNS, SASEGT. The CDR3 consists of 16 residues. Trimming took 3 bases from V and 5 from J, leaving 17 bases between them. CDR3 amino acids: CASSDRDRLAHNEQFF. DNA for the CDR3: TGTGCCAGCAGTGACCGGGACCGCCTGGCTCACAATGAGCAGTTCTTC.

The genes are TRBV29-1 and TRBJ2-3, with 7 bases matching TRBD1. Germline trimming cut 4 bases from V and 3 bases from J; bases unmatched to any gene: 7. The CDR3 is 14 residues long. Germline V lookup: CDR1 SQVTM, CDR2 ANQGSEA. The CDR3 DNA reads TGCAGCGTTGGACAGGGCTCAATGACAGATACGCAGTATTTT. Amino acid sequence: CSVGQGSMTDTQYF.

This clonotype was counted at least ten times. V gene TRBV20-1 combines with J gene TRBJ1-5; D is undetermined. The CDR3 has 13 amino acids. Trimming removed 5 bases from V and 1 base from J, with 9 bases in between. CDR1 and CDR2 from the germline V gene are DFQATT and SNEGSKA (reference sequence). The DNA for the CDR3 is TGCAGTGCTCCCCCCTCGAGCAATCAGCCCCAGCATTTT. This gives the protein CSAPPSSNQPQHF.

This chain connects TRBV24-1 to TRBJ2-7; tentative D call: TRBD1 (5 bases). Germline assignment: CDR1 KGHDR and CDR2 SFDVKD. V was cut by 7 bases and J by 5 bases, with 14 bases left in between. The CDR3 is made up of 13 amino acids. CDR3 nucleotides: TGTGCCACCAGCGATCCTACAGGAAACGAGCAGTACTTC. Translated, it gives CATSDPTGNEQYF.

Concerning this clonotype: With a much larger clone just one base away, this may be a read error. V usage is TRBV12-3 or TRBV12-4 and J usage is TRBJ2-3; 7 bases are shared with TRBD2. The CDR3 length is 14 residues. The V segment lost 6 bases and the J segment 1 base; nucleotides outside the gene matches: 4. The CDR3: CASRPSGGTDTQYF. As DNA, the CDR3 is TGTGCCAGCAGACCAAGCGGGGGCACAGATACGCAGTATTTT.

The gene calls are TRBV6-2 or TRBV6-3 and TRBJ2-3, with 11 bases that match TRBD2. V lost 7 bases, J lost 0 bases, and 3 bases stayed unmatched. The CDR3 length is 15 residues. CDR1 MNHEY and CDR2 SVGEGT come from the germline V gene. The CDR3 is CASTSGRRSTDTQYF. The CDR3 DNA sequence: TGTGCCAGCACTAGCGGGAGGAGGAGCACAGATACGCAGTATTTT.

About this clonotype: With a much larger clone just one base away, this may be a read error. The chain couples TRBV6-1 to TRBJ1-3; TRBD1 agrees at 10 bases. The CDR3 consists of 16 residues. The trim removed 8 bases at V and 0 bases at J, leaving 7 bases unmatched. Germline assignment: CDR1 MNHNS and CDR2 SASEGT. The CDR3 is CASGQTGGSSGNTIYF. The CDR3 nucleotides read TGTGCCAGCGGCCAGACAGGGGGCAGCTCTGGAAACACCATATATTTT.

This clonotype was seen many times. V and J are TRBV7-9 and TRBJ1-2; D gene ambiguous. V lost 2 bases, J lost 8 bases, and 18 bases lay in between. Germline assignment: CDR1 SEHNR and CDR2 FQNEAQ (reference sequence). This CDR3 contains 15 residues. The CDR3, as DNA: TGTGCCAGCAGCTTACCCCTTCGGACCCGCGGAGGCTACACCTTC. It yields the protein CASSLPLRTRGGYTF.

The table lists this clonotype with many counts. The chain links TRBV30 to TRBJ1-1; possible D gene TRBD1, 5 bases. V gave up 0 bases and J gave up 11 bases, with 19 bases separating them. Germline V gives CDR1 GTSNPN, CDR2 SVGIG (reference sequence). The CDR3 extends over 14 amino acids. Here the CDR3 DNA reads TGTGCCTGGAGTGTCCGGGGGTCTAACACCGGCGCTTTCTTT. Protein product: CAWSVRGSNTGAFF.